The present TCR beta chain was sequenced within a study of OX40 agonist ivuxolimab in advanced cancers. Data came from immunoSEQ multiplex PCR; TCRdb stores just in-frame clones and leaves some out. This sample has approximately 62,000 clones, with 90% to 95% found just once. The CDR3 loop spans 15 amino acids. Per germline, CDR1 MGHRA and CDR2 YSYEKL. With 4 bases removed from V and 0 bases from J, the gap between germline ends came to 10 bases. In its sample, this clone was seen once. This clonotype originated in an adult with an advanced solid tumor such as melanoma, head and neck, liver or kidney cancer. The chain employs TRBV4-1 and TRBJ2-1; no clear D gene. The sequences come from CD4+ or CD8+ T cells sorted from blood, collected in a trial of the OX40 agonist ivuxolimab. Here the CDR3 reads CASSRSVSSYNEQFF. DNA for the CDR3: TGCGCCAGCAGCCGCTCGGTTAGCTCCTACAATGAGCAGTTCTTC.